This T cell receptor (beta chain) was recovered during a study of cytomegalovirus exposure and HLA in healthy donors (dated by TCRdb to about 2017). Background for the entire study: The 670 or so repertoires of the first cohort and the 95 to 150 validation repertoires were produced on the same platform, according to a later analysis. Along with the approximately 600-subject first cohort, a separate validation cohort of around 120 different subjects was used. The study combined high-throughput TCR immunosequencing, statistical association of individual TCRs with disease status, and machine learning to predict cytomegalovirus infection status. The study was designed to test whether signatures of past pathogen exposure could be identified by cataloging public T cell receptors. What the research found in general, with its limitations: It was suggested by the authors that the approach could potentially be generalized to other disease states and immunological phenotypes. A total of 150 to 200 TCR beta chains were listed by the study as associated with cytomegalovirus. Most TCR sequences were observed very rarely across donors, whereas some public TCRs were present in many individuals. The classifier was reported to diagnose cytomegalovirus status with high specificity and sensitivity in both the original cohort and the validation cohort. A later analysis had no HLA typing for the validation cohort, so co-occurrence there was scored across all 110 or so repertoires. In a later analysis, TCRs clustered in the first cohort were found to also tend to co-occur in the 130 or so validation repertoires, with approximately 93% of cluster scores above 0. A few of the identified cytomegalovirus-associated TCR beta chains were confirmed in vitro to be specific for cytomegalovirus antigens.

A few counts support this clone. What antigen it recognizes has not been identified. Per-base quality was not reported, and no clone a single base away is much larger than it. The CDR3 numbers 14 residues from cysteine through phenylalanine. The CDR3 DNA has 42 bases and is translated from base 1. The germline V gene (reference sequence) yields MNHEY for CDR1 and SMNVEV for CDR2. The V and J ends are trimmed by 1 base and 2 bases, leaving 8 bases between them. Separate from the approximately 700-subject first cohort, the validation cohort of over 90 subjects was the group to which the donors belonged. Receptor libraries were prepared by the immunoSEQ multiplex PCR assay. From the authors' description of their analysis: A statistical classification framework was built to diagnose cytomegalovirus status from the catalog of TCR beta chain sequences. The immuneACCESS repertoire file appears here via TCRdb, limited to in-frame rearrangements. These files lack a portion of the clones; in checked studies, under half of the deficit traces to unresolved V genes, and the cause of the others is not known. V and J calls and clone size are as listed in that table; D and trimming were resolved from the DNA. The sample includes a few hundred thousand clones, with approximately 83% observed a single time. The top ten clones comprise around an eighth of the sample.

The sample taken for sequencing was PBMCs. This TCR was recovered from a woman in her 30s in good health and CMV-seropositive. The rearranged segments are TRBV27 and TRBJ1-2; too little of a D gene remains to name it. The CDR3 sequence is CASSLYGENYGYTF. The bases read TGTGCCAGCAGTTTATACGGGGAGAACTATGGCTACACCTTC.